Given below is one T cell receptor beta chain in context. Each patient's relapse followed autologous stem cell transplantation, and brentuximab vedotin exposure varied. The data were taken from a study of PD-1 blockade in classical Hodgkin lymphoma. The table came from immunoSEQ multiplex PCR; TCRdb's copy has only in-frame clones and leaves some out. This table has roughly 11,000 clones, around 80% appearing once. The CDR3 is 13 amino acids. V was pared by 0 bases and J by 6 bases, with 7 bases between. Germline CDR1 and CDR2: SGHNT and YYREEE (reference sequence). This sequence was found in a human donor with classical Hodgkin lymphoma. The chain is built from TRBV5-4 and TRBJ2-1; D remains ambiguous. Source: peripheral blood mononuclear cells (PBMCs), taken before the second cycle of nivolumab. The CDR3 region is CASSLDRSNEQFF. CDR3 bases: TGTGCCAGCAGCTTGGACCGCAGCAATGAGCAGTTCTTC.